A single T cell receptor (beta chain) is shown here with its context. The germline V gene encodes CDR1 SGHDT and CDR2 YYEEEE. V dropped 0 bases and J dropped 1 base, with 7 bases sitting between them. The length of the CDR3 is 14 residues. The study ran its PCR with 60 Vbeta and 13 Jbeta primers. Clones were sequenced by immunoSEQ multiplex PCR, and TCRdb holds only the in-frame ones, with some missing. The data show around 120,000 clones, with about four fifths seen just once and roughly 4% held by the top ten. This record comes from a study of cytomegalovirus exposure and HLA in healthy donors. This receptor was taken from a woman aged 40 to 49 in good health and CMV-seronegative. The sequencing sample was made of PBMCs. This sequence joins TRBV5-6 and TRBJ1-1; the D gene is possibly TRBD1 (6 bases). The CDR3 region is CASSLAGENTEAFF. The CDR3 nucleotides are TGTGCCAGCAGCTTGGCAGGGGAGAACACTGAAGCTTTCTTT.